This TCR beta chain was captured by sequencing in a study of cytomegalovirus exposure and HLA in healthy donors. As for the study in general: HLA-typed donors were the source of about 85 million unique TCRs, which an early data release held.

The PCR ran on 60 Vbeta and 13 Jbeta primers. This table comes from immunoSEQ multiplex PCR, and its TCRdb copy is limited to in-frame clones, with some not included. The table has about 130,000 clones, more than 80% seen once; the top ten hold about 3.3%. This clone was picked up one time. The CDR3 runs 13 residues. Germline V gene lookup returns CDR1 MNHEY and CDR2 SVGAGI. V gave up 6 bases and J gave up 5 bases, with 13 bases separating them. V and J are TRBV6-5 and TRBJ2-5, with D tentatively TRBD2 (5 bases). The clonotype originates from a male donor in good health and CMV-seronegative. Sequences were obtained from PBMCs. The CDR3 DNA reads TGTGCCAGCAGGCCAGGAAGGAGGGAGACCCAGTACTTC. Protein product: CASRPGRRETQYF.